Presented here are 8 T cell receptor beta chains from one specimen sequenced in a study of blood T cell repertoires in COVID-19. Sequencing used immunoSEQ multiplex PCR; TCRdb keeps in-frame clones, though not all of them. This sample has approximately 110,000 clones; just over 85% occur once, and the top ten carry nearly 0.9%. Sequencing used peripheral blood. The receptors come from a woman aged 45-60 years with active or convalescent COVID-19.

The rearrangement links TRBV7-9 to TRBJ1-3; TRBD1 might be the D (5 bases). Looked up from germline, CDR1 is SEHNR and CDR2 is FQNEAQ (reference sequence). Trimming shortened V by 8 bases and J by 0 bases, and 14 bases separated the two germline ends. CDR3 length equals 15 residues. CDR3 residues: CASSPAGGSGNTIYF. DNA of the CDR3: TGTGCCAGCTCCCCCGCCGGGGGCTCTGGAAACACCATATATTTT.

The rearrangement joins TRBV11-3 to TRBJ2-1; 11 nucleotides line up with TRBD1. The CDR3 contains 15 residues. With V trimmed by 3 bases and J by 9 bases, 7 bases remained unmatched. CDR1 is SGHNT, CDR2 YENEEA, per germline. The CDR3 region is CASSFGQGAGSEQFF. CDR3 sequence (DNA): TGTGCCAGCAGCTTTGGACAGGGGGCTGGTAGTGAGCAGTTCTTC.

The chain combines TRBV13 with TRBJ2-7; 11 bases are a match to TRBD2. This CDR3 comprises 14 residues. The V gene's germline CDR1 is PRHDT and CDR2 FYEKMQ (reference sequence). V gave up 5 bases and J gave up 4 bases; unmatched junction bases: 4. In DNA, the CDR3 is TGTGCCAGCAGCAGTGGGACTAGCGGTTACGAGCAGTACTTC. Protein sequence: CASSSGTSGYEQYF. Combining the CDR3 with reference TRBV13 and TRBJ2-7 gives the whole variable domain AAGVIQSPRHLIKEKRETATLKCYPIPRHDTVYWYQQGPGQDPQFLISFYEKMQSDKGSIPDRFSAQQFSDYHSELNMSSLELGDSALYFCASSSGTSGYEQYFGPGTRLTVT.

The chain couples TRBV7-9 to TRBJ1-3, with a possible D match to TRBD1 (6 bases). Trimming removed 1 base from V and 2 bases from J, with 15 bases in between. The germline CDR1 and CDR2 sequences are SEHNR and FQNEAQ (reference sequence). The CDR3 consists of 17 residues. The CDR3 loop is CASSLGPQGTAGNTIYF. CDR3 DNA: TGTGCCAGCAGCTTAGGCCCGCAGGGGACGGCTGGAAACACCATATATTTT.

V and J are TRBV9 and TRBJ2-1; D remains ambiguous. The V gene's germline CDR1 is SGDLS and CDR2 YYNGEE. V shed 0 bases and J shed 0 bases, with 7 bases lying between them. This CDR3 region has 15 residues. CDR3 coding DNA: TGTGCCAGCAGCGTAGCAGCGAGCTCCTACAATGAGCAGTTCTTC. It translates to CASSVAASSYNEQFF.

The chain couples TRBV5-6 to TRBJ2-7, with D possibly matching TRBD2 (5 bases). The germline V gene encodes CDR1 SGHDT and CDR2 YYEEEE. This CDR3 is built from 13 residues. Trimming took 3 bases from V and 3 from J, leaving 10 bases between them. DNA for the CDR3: TGTGCCAGCAGCTCGGAGAGGGTCTACGAGCAGTACTTC. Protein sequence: CASSSERVYEQYF. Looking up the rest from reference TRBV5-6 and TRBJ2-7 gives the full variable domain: DAGVTQSPTHLIKTRGQQVTLRCSPKSGHDTVSWYQQALGQGPQFIFQYYEEEERQRGNFPDRFSGHQFPNYSSELNVNALLLGDSALYLCASSSERVYEQYFGPGTRLTVT.

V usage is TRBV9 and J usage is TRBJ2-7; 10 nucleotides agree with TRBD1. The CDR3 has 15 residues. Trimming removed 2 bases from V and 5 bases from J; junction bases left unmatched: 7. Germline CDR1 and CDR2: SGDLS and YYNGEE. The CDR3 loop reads CASSVETGGYHEQYF. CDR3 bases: TGTGCCAGCAGCGTGGAGACAGGGGGCTACCACGAGCAGTACTTC.

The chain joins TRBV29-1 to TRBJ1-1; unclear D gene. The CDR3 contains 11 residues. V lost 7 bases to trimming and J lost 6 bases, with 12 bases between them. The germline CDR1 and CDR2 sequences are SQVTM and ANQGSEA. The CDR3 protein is CSGGSFSEAFF. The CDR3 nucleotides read TGCAGCGGGGGATCCTTTTCTGAAGCTTTCTTT.